This T cell receptor (beta chain) was sequenced in a study of vaccination and CD4 T cells after COVID-19. Study-wide background: Two mRNA vaccine doses were given, either BNT162b2 or mRNA-1273. Blood was drawn a median around 74 days post second dose, range 14 to 241.

Study conclusions and caveats: Although the median of SARS-CoV-2-reactive clonotypes rose from approximately 21 to 40, the change was not significant. The median proportion of reactive clones detected only post-vaccination in convalescent patients was 85% to 90%.

There are a few counts of this clonotype. Its antigen remains unknown. Indicated time point: late sampling 161 to 241 days after vaccination in a few convalescent patients. This CDR3 has 15 amino acids. Per the germline V gene, CDR1 is DFQATT and CDR2 is SNEGSKA (reference sequence). V was pared by 1 base and J by 2 bases, with 12 bases between. From the PCR reads, TCRdb called clonotypes with MiXCR, one entry per CDR3 protein. The sample carries about 39,000 distinct CDR3 sequences, more than 30% recorded once. This TCR derives from a human donor who had recovered from COVID-19. The sample was CD4+ T cells from blood, taken about 7 months after SARS-CoV-2 vaccination. The genes are TRBV20-1 and TRBJ2-1, with a possible D match to TRBD2 (5 bases). This chain's CDR3 is CSARAAAAAYNEQFF. CDR3 bases: TGCAGTGCTAGAGCTGCAGCGGCAGCCTACAATGAGCAGTTCTTC.